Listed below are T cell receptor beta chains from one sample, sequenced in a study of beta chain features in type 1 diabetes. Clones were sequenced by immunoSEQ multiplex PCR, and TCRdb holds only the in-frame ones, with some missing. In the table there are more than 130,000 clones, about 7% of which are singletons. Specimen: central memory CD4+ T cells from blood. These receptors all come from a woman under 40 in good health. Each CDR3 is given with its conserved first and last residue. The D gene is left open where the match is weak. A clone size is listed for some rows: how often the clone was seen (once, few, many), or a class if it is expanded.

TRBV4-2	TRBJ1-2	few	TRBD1	CASSPGGGTDVNYGYTF	TGTGCCAGCAGCCCTGGAGGGGGCACAGACGTCAACTATGGCTACACCTTC
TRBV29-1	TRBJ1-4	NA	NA	CSVHPGPQGGEKLFF	TGCAGCGTGCATCCCGGGCCCCAAGGGGGTGAAAAACTGTTTTTT
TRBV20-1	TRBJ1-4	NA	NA	CSANQGEKLFF	TGCAGTGCTAACCAGGGTGAAAAACTGTTTTTT
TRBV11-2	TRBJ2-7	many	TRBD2	CASSPGLGKEQYF	TGTGCCAGCAGCCCGGGACTAGGAAAAGAGCAGTACTTC
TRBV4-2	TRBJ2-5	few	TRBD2	CASSPWAGGETQYF	TGTGCCAGCAGCCCTTGGGCGGGGGGCGAGACCCAGTACTTC
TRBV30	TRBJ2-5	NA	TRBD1	CAWSWTGGLQETQYF	TGTGCCTGGAGTTGGACAGGGGGCCTTCAAGAGACCCAGTACTTC
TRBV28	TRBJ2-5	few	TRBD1	CASSGPGTVIRETQYF	TGTGCCAGCAGTGGGCCCGGGACAGTGATTCGAGAGACCCAGTACTTC
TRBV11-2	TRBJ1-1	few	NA	CASSLLGSVPTEAFF	TGTGCCAGCAGCTTACTCGGGTCTGTCCCCACTGAAGCTTTCTTT
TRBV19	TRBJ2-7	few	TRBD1	CASSGSGTGEAYEQYF	TGTGCCAGTAGTGGCTCGGGGACAGGTGAGGCCTACGAGCAGTACTTC
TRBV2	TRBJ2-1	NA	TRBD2	CASSDVTSGANEQFF	TGTGCCAGCAGTGACGTGACTAGCGGGGCCAATGAGCAGTTCTTC
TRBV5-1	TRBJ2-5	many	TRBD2	CASSLQAGLLETQYF	TGCGCCAGCAGCCTACAAGCGGGACTATTAGAGACCCAGTACTTC
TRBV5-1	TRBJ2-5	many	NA	CASSNQAEETQYF	TGCGCCAGCAGTAATCAGGCCGAAGAGACCCAGTACTTC
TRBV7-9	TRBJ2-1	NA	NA	CASSRPGLSYNEQFF	TGTGCCAGCAGCCGTCCGGGACTGTCCTACAATGAGCAGTTCTTC
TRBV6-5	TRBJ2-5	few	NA	CASSYRGKETQYF	TGTGCCAGCAGTTACCGCGGGAAAGAGACCCAGTACTTC
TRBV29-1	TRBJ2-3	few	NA	CSVGEVTADTQYF	TGCAGCGTGGGAGAGGTTACCGCAGATACGCAGTATTTT
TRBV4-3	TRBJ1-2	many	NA	CASSQGGVFNYGYTF	TGCGCCAGCAGCCAAGGTGGAGTCTTCAACTATGGCTACACCTTC
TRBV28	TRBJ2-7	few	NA	CASSLVAVYEQYF	TGTGCCAGCAGTTTGGTGGCTGTCTACGAGCAGTACTTC
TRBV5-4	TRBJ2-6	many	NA	CASSPPGLTNSGANVLTF	TGTGCCAGCAGTCCCCCAGGGCTAACGAACTCTGGGGCCAACGTCCTGACTTTC
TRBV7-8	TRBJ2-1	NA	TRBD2	CASSRLADYNEQFF	TGTGCCAGCAGCAGACTAGCGGACTACAATGAGCAGTTCTTC
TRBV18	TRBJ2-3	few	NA	CASSPGERSLTDTQYF	TGTGCCAGCTCACCAGGCGAGCGGAGCCTCACAGATACGCAGTATTTT
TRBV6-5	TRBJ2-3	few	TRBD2	CASSRLAEITDTQYF	TGTGCCAGCAGTCGTCTAGCGGAGATCACAGATACGCAGTATTTT
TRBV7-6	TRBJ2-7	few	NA	CASSLGGTEITYEQYF	TGTGCCAGCAGCTTAGGCGGGACAGAAATTACTTACGAGCAGTACTTC
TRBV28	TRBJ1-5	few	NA	CASSPRDQPQHF	TGTGCCAGCAGTCCCCGGGATCAGCCCCAGCATTTT
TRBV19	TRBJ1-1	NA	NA	CASNLQGLNTEAFF	TGTGCCAGTAATCTACAGGGATTGAACACTGAAGCTTTCTTT
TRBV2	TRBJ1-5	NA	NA	CASKGLVNSNQPQHF	TGTGCCAGCAAGGGGTTGGTTAATAGCAATCAGCCCCAGCATTTT
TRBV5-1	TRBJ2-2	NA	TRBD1	CASSFGQGVTGELFF	TGCGCCAGCAGTTTCGGACAGGGGGTAACCGGGGAGCTGTTTTTT
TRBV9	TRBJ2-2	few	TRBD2	CASRLGLAANTGELFF	TGTGCCAGCAGACTGGGACTAGCGGCGAACACCGGGGAGCTGTTTTTT
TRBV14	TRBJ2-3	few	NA	CASSQDAGGHSTDTQYF	TGTGCCAGCAGCCAAGATGCTGGAGGGCACAGCACAGATACGCAGTATTTT
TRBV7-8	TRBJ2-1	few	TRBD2	CASSLTLGLAGDQYNEQFF	TGTGCCAGCAGCTTGACTCTCGGACTAGCGGGAGACCAATACAATGAGCAGTTCTTC
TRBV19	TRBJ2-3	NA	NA	CASSLPGLLTDTQYF	TGTGCCAGTAGCTTGCCGGGACTTCTCACAGATACGCAGTATTTT
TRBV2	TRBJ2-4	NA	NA	CASSAPLRAGTHENIQYF	TGTGCCAGCAGTGCTCCCCTTAGAGCGGGCACCCACGAAAACATTCAGTACTTC
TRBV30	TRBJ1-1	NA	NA	CAWGRGAGTEAFF	TGTGCCTGGGGCAGGGGCGCGGGCACTGAAGCTTTCTTT
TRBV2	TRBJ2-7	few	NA	CASSGRMDGEQYF	TGTGCCAGCAGTGGGCGGATGGATGGCGAGCAGTACTTC
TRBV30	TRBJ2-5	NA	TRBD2	CAWSVGLAGGRQETQYF	TGTGCCTGGAGTGTAGGGCTAGCGGGAGGGCGACAAGAGACCCAGTACTTC
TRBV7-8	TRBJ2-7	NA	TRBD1	CASSLGGAGTGAYEQYF	TGTGCCAGCAGCTTAGGCGGGGCCGGGACAGGGGCCTACGAGCAGTACTTC
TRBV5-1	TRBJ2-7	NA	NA	CASSLEGGLVYEQYF	TGCGCCAGCAGCTTGGAGGGCGGGTTGGTCTACGAGCAGTACTTC
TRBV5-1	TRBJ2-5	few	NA	CASSPIPGGETQYF	TGCGCCAGCAGCCCGATCCCAGGTGGGGAGACCCAGTACTTC
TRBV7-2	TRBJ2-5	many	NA	CASSLSRTEQETQYF	TGTGCCAGCAGCTTATCTAGGACAGAGCAAGAGACCCAGTACTTC
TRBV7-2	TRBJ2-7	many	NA	CASSLTERFHEQYF	TGTGCCAGCAGCTTAACAGAAAGGTTTCACGAGCAGTACTTC
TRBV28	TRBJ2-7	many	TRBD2	CASSTRTSGREYEQYF	TGTGCCAGCAGTACCCGGACTAGCGGGAGGGAATACGAGCAGTACTTC
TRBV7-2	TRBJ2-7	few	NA	CASSSIYYEQYF	TGTGCCAGCAGCTCTATATACTACGAGCAGTACTTC
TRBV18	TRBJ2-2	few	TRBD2	CASSPPNRASGTGELFF	TGTGCCAGCTCACCACCCAATCGCGCTAGCGGGACCGGGGAGCTGTTTTTT
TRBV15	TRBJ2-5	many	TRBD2	CATTLAGAQTQYF	TGTGCCACCACACTGGCGGGAGCACAGACCCAGTACTTC
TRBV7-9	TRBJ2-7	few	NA	CASSFSYEQYF	TGTGCCAGCAGCTTTAGCTACGAGCAGTACTTC
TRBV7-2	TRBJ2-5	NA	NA	CASSLIGGQTQYF	TGTGCCAGCAGCTTAATCGGGGGGCAGACCCAGTACTTC
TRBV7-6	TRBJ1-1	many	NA	CASSLGPSGTEAFF	TGTGCCAGCAGCTTAGGGCCTTCGGGCACTGAAGCTTTCTTT
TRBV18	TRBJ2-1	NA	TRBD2	CASSSLLAGDYNEQFF	TGTGCCAGCTCATCCCTACTAGCGGGAGATTACAATGAGCAGTTCTTC
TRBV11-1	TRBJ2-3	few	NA	CASSPVRRTDTQYF	TGTGCCAGCAGTCCGGTTCGCCGCACAGATACGCAGTATTTT
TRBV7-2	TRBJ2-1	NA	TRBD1	CASSFTGTGYNEQFF	TGTGCCAGCAGCTTTACCGGGACAGGGTACAATGAGCAGTTCTTC
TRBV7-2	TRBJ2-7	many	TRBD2	CASSLVGGGDYEQYF	TGTGCCAGCAGCTTAGTCGGGGGAGGGGACTACGAGCAGTACTTC
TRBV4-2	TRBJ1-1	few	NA	CASSSGTLNTEAFF	TGTGCCAGCAGCTCCGGGACACTTAACACTGAAGCTTTCTTT
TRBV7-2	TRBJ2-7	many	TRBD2	CASGLGLANPGQNF	TGTGCCAGCGGGCTTGGACTAGCGAACCCTGGACAAAACTTC
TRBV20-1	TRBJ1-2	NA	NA	CSANGQDGYTF	TGCAGTGCTAATGGGCAGGATGGCTACACCTTC
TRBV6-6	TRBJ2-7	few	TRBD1	CASSWGTGGYEQYF	TGTGCCAGCAGTTGGGGGACAGGGGGCTACGAGCAGTACTTC